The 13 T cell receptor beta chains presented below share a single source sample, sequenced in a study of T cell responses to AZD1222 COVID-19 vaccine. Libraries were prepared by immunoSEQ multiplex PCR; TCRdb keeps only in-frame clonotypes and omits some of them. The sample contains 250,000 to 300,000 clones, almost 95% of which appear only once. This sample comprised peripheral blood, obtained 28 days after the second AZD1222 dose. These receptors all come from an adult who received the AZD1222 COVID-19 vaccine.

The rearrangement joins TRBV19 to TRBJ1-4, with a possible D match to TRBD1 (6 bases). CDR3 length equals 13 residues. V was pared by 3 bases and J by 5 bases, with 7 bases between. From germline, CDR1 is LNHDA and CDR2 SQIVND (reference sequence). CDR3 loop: CASSMRGNEKLFF. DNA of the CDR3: TGTGCCAGTAGTATGAGGGGGAATGAAAAACTGTTTTTT.

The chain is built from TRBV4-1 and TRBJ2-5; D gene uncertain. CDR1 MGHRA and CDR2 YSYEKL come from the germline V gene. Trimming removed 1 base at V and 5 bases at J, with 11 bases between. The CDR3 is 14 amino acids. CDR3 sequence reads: CASSQGTDGETQYF. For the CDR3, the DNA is TGCGCCAGCAGCCAAGGAACTGATGGGGAGACCCAGTACTTC.

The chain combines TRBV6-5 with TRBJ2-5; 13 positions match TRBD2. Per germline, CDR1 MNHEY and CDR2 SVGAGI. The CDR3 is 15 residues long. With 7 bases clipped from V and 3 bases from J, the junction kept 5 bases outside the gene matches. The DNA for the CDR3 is TGTGCCAGCACTCGGGGACTAGCGGGGAAAGAGACCCAGTACTTC. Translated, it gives CASTRGLAGKETQYF.

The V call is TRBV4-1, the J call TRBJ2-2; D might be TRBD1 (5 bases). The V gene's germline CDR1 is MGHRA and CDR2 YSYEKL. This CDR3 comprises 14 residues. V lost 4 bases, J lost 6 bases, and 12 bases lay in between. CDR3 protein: CASSRGRTSGELFF. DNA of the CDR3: TGCGCCAGCAGCCGGGGAAGGACATCCGGGGAGCTGTTTTTT.

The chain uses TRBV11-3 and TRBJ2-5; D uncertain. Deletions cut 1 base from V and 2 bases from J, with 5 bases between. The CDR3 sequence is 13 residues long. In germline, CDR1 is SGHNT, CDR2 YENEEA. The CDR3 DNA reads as TGTGCCAGCAGCTTAGGCCAACAAGAGACCCAGTACTTC. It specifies CASSLGQQETQYF.

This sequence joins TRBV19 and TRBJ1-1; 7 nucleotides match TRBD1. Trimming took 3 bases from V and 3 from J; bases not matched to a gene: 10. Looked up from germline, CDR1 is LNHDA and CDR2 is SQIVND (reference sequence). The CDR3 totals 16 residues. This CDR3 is CASSIRDSYFDTEAFF. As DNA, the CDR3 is TGTGCCAGTAGTATTAGGGACAGCTATTTTGACACTGAAGCTTTCTTT.

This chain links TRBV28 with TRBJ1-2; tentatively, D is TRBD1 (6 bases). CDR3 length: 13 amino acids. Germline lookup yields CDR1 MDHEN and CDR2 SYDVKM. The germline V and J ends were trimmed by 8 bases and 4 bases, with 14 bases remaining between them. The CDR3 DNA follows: TGTGCCAGCTTATCAGGACAGCTCTATGGCTACACCTTC. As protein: CASLSGQLYGYTF.

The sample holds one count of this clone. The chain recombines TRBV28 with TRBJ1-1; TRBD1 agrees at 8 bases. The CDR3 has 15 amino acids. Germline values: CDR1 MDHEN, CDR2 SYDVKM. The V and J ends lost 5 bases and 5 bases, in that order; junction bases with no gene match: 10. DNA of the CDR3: TGTGCCAGCAGTCTCGCTGGACAGGGATCGACTGAAGCTTTCTTT. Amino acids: CASSLAGQGSTEAFF.

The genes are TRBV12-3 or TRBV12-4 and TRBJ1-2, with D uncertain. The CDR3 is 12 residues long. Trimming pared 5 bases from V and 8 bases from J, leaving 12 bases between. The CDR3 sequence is CASSPRPGGYTF. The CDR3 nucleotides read TGTGCCAGCAGTCCCCGCCCGGGAGGCTACACCTTC.

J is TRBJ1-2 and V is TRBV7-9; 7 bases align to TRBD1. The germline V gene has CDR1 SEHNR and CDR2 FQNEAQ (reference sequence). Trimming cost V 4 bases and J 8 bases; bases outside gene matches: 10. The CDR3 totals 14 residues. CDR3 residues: CASSSFTGAGGYTF. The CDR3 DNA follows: TGTGCCAGCAGCTCCTTCACAGGGGCAGGAGGCTACACCTTC. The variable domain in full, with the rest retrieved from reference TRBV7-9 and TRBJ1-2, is DTGVSQNPRHKITKRGQNVTFRCDPISEHNRLYWYRQTLGQGPEFLTYFQNEAQLEKSRLLSDRFSAERPKGSFSTLEIQRTEQGDSAMYLCASSSFTGAGGYTFGSGTRLTVV.

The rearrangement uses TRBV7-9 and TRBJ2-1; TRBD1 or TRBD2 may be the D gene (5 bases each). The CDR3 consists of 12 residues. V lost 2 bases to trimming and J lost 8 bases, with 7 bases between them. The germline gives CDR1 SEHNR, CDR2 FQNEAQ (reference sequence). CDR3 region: CASSLLGDEQFF. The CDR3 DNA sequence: TGTGCCAGCAGCTTACTGGGGGATGAGCAGTTCTTC. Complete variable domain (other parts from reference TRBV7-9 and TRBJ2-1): DTGVSQNPRHKITKRGQNVTFRCDPISEHNRLYWYRQTLGQGPEFLTYFQNEAQLEKSRLLSDRFSAERPKGSFSTLEIQRTEQGDSAMYLCASSLLGDEQFFGPGTRLTVL.

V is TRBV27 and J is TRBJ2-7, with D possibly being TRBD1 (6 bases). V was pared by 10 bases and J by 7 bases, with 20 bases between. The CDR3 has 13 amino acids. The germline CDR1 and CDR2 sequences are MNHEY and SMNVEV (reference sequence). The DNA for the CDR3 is TGTGCCACCGGATTCAGGGGACCCGAGGAGCAGTACTTC. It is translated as CATGFRGPEEQYF.

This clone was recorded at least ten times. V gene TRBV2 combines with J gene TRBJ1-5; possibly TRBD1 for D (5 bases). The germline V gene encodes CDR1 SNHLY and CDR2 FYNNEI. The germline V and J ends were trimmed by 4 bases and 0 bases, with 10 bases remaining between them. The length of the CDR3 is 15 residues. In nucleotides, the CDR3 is TGTGCCAGCAGTGGAGACAGCGATAGCAATCAGCCCCAGCATTTT. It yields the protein CASSGDSDSNQPQHF.